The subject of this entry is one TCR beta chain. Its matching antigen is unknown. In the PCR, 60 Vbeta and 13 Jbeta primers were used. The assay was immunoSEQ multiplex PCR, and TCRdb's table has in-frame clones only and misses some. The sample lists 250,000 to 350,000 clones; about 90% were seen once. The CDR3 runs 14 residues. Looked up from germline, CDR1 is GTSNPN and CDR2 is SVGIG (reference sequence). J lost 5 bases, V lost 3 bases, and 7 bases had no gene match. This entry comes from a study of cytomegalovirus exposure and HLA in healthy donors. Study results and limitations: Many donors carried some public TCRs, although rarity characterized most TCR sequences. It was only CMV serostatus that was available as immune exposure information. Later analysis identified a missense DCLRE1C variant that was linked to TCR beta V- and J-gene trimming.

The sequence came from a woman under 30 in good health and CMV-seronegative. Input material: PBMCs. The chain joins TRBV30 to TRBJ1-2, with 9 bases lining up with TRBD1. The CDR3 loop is CAWSGDREVYGYTF. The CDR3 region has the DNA TGTGCCTGGAGCGGGGACAGGGAGGTTTATGGCTACACCTTC.